The clone carrying this TCR beta chain has at least ten counts. Its antigen is as yet unknown. This entry comes from a study of regulatory T cells in long-lasting Graves disease. Study information: Persistent Graves' disease denoted over 5 years of antithyroid drugs plus positive TSH receptor antibodies.

Findings and limits, study-wide: Rather than thyroid tissue, only peripheral blood underwent study.

CDR3 length equals 17 residues. CDR1 and CDR2 from the germline V gene are MDHEN and SYDVKM. Trimming cost V 2 bases and J 0 bases, with 14 bases left between them. Sample time point: persistent/refractory GD, antithyroid drugs over 5 years with positive TRAb. From PBMCs, RNA was extracted and then used to make the TCR library. Arm-PCR of CDR3 regions and iRepertoire HTBI primers were used to build TCR beta libraries. TCRdb analysed the multiplex PCR reads with MiXCR anew, one entry per CDR3 protein. The sample yields a few hundred thousand distinct CDR3 sequences, roughly a fifth seen once. The chain uses TRBV28 and TRBJ1-3, with D maybe TRBD1 (5 bases). The sample consisted of peripheral blood mononuclear cells (PBMCs), taken when the disease was refractory, from a patient treated with antithyroid drugs. The clonotype comes from a female donor with Graves disease. CDR3 nucleotide sequence: TGTGCCAGCAGTTTACCCCAGACAGTCCTCTCTGGAAACACCATATATTTT. Protein sequence: CASSLPQTVLSGNTIYF.